The clone carrying this TCR beta chain was seen only once. Mismatch with germline at one junction end may stem from a read error. The data are from a study of molecular identifiers for immune sequencing clone quantification. Naive CD8 T cells were sorted as CD8+CD4-CCR7+CD45RA+. Looked up from germline, CDR1 is DFQATT and CDR2 is SNEGSKA (reference sequence). This CDR3 has 15 residues. TCRdb passed the PCR reads through MiXCR, listing each CDR3 protein once. The sample consists of approximately 670,000 distinct CDR3 sequences, 15% to 20% of them appearing once. This TCR was sampled from a human donor in good health. Some libraries in this study had Jurkat cell RNA spiked in. Source material: naive CD8+ T cells from blood, with Jurkat cell RNA spiked in. Subset specified: FACS-sorted CD8+CD4-CCR7+CD45RA+ naive T cells. The J gene is TRBJ2-1, the V gene TRBV20-1, with 7 bases matching TRBD1. CDR3 bases: TGCAGTGCTAGGTCGGACAGGAGCTCCTACTATGAGCAGTTCTTC. Translation: CSARSDRSSYYEQFF.